This TCR beta chain comes out of a study of neoadjuvant anti-PD-1 for oral cavity cancer. Study information: Nivolumab at 3 mg/kg was mostly given biweekly, three to four doses, pre-surgery. Non-progressing patients received a fourth nivolumab dose near day 43, then surgery on days 50-56.

This table comes from immunoSEQ multiplex PCR, and its TCRdb copy is limited to in-frame clones, with some not included. The sample has more than 12,000 clones, roughly 40% seen once; the top ten hold about 39%. CDR1 is MNHEY and CDR2 is SVGAGI in the germline V gene. J gave up 3 bases and V 5 bases, and 6 bases lay outside the gene matches. This CDR3 region has 14 residues. Sample time point: after neoadjuvant nivolumab, at surgical resection. Sequencing was performed on tumor tissue, taken after nivolumab (anti-PD-1) treatment. The chain joins TRBV6-5 to TRBJ2-7; 8 bases agree with TRBD1. The receptor's source is a person aged 35 to 85 with oral cavity squamous cell carcinoma. This CDR3 reads CASSRQGTDYEQYF. The CDR3 coding sequence is TGTGCCAGCAGTAGACAGGGGACCGACTACGAGCAGTACTTC.